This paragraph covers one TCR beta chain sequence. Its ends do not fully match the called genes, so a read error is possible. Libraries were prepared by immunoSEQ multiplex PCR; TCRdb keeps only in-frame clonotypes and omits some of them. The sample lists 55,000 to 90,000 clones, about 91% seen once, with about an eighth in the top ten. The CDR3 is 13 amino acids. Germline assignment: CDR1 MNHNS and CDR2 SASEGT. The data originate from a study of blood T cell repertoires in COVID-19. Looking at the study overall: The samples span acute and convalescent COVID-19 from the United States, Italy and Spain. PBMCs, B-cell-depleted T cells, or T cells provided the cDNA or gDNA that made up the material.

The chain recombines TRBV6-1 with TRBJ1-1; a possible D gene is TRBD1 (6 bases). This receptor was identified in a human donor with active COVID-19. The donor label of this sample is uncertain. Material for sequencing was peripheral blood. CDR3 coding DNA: TGTGCCAGCAGGGAAGCAGGGGACACTGAAGCTTTCTTT. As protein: CASREAGDTEAFF.